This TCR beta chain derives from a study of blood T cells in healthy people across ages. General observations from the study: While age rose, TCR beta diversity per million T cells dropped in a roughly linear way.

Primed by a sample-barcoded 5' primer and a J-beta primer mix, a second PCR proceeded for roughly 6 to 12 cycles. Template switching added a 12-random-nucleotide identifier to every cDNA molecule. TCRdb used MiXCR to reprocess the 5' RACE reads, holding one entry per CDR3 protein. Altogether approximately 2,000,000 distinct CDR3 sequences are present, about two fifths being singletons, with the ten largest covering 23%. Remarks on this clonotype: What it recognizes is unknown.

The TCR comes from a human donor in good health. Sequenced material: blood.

The CDR3 loop is CASVRLGHSNQPQHF. The CDR3 coding sequence is TGCGCCAGCGTTAGACTAGGCCATAGCAATCAGCCCCAGCATTTT. The rearrangement joins TRBV10-1 to TRBJ1-5, with D hard to call. Germline-derived CDR1 and CDR2 are WNHNN and SYGVQD (reference sequence). V dropped 8 bases and J dropped 0 bases, with 14 bases sitting between them. The CDR3 sequence is 15 residues long.